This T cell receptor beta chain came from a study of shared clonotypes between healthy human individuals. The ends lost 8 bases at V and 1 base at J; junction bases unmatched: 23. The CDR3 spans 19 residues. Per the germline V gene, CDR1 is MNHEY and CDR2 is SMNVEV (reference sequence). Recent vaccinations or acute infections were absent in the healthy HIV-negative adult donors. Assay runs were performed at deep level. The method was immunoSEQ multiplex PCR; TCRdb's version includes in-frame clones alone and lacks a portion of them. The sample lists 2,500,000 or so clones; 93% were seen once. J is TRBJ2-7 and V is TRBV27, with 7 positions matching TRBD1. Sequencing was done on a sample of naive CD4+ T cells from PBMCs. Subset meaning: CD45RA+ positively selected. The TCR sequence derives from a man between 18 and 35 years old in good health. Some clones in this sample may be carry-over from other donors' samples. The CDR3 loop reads CASQLRYNYRGQRSYEQYF. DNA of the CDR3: TGTGCCAGCCAACTACGTTACAACTACAGGGGCCAGAGATCCTACGAGCAGTACTTC.